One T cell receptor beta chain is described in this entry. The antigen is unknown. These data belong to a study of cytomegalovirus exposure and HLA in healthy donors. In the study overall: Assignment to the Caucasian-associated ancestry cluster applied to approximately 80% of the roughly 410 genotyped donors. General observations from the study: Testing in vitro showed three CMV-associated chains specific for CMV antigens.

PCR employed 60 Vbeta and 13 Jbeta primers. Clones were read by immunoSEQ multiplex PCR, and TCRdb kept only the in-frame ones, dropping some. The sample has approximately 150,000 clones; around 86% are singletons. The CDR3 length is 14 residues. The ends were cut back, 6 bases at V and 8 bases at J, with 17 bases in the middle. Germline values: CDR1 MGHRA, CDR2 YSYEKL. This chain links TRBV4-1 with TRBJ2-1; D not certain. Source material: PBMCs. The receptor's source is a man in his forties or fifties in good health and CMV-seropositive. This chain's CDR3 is CASSSEKVSDEQFF. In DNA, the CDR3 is TGCGCCAGCAGTTCCGAGAAAGTAAGCGATGAGCAGTTCTTC.